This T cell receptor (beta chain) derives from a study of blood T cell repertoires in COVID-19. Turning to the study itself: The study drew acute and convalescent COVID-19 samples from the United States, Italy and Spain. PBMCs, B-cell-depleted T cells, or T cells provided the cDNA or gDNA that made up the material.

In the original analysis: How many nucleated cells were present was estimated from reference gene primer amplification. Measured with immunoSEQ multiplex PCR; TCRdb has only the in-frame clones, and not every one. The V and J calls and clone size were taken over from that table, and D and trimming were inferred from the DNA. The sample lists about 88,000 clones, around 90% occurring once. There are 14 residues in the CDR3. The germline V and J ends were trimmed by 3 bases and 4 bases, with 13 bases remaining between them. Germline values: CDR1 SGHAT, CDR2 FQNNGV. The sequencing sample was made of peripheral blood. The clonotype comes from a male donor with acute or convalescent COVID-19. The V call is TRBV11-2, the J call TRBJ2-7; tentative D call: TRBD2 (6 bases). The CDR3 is CASSFSRGTYEQYF. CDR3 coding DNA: TGTGCCAGCAGCTTTTCCCGCGGGACGTACGAGCAGTACTTC.